What follows are 19 T cell receptor beta chains derived from one specimen sequenced in a study of cytomegalovirus exposure and HLA in healthy donors. The PCR had 60 Vbeta and 13 Jbeta primers. Only in-frame clones appear in the TCRdb table, and some are missing; sequencing was by immunoSEQ multiplex PCR. The sample holds about 130,000 clones, 80% seen once. Sequenced material: PBMCs. The receptors stem from a male donor in good health and CMV-seronegative.

The J gene is TRBJ1-1, the V gene TRBV28; D not certain. The CDR3 contains 14 residues. CDR1 is MDHEN, CDR2 SYDVKM, per germline. Trimming took off 2 bases at V and 1 base at J, with 8 bases between the two ends. CDR3 nucleotide sequence: TGTGCCAGCAGTTTAATATATAAGAACACTGAAGCTTTCTTT. This translates into CASSLIYKNTEAFF. Full variable domain (rest looked up from reference TRBV28 and TRBJ1-1): DVKVTQSSRYLVKRTGEKVFLECVQDMDHENMFWYRQDPGLGLRLIYFSYDVKMKEKGDIPEGYSVSREKKERFSLILESASTNQTSMYLCASSLIYKNTEAFFGQGTRLTVV.

CDR3 region: CAISDGTSGERYNEQFF. The DNA for the CDR3 is TGTGCCATCAGTGATGGGACTAGCGGGGAACGATACAATGAGCAGTTCTTC. V is TRBV10-3 and J is TRBJ2-1, with 13 bases that match TRBD2. Trimming took 3 bases from V and 4 from J; bases not matched to a gene: 6. The CDR3 totals 17 residues. Germline assignment: CDR1 ENHRY and CDR2 SYGVKD.

CDR3 loop: CAIREGTSGSTDTQYF. The CDR3 DNA follows: TGTGCCATCAGAGAAGGGACTAGCGGGAGCACAGATACGCAGTATTTT. The chain recombines TRBV10-3 with TRBJ2-3, with 12 bases lining up with TRBD2. The CDR3 contains 16 residues. Unmatched junction bases numbered 4, after V lost 6 bases and J lost 0 bases. Germline loops: CDR1 ENHRY, CDR2 SYGVKD.

This rearrangement joins TRBV27 to TRBJ2-5, with 9 bases fitting TRBD1. J lost 4 bases, V lost 5 bases, and 11 bases had no gene match. The V gene's germline CDR1 is MNHEY and CDR2 SMNVEV (reference sequence). The CDR3 sequence is 16 residues long. CDR3 DNA sequence: TGTGCCAGCAGTCCATGGTCCACAGGGGGCCGAGAGACCCAGTACTTC. It yields the protein CASSPWSTGGRETQYF.

The chain combines TRBV7-6 with TRBJ1-3, with 9 bases aligning to TRBD1. V was pared by 0 bases and J by 0 bases, with 6 bases of the junction left unmatched. Germline lookup yields CDR1 SGHVS and CDR2 FNYEAQ. The CDR3 is 18 residues long. The CDR3 is CASSLAGTGTFSGNTIYF. In DNA form, the CDR3 reads TGTGCCAGCAGCTTAGCCGGGACAGGGACCTTCTCTGGAAACACCATATATTTT. The full variable domain, in which reference TRBV7-6 and TRBJ1-3 provide the parts outside the CDR3, is GAGVSQSPRYKVTKRGQDVALRCDPISGHVSLYWYRQALGQGPEFLTYFNYEAQQDKSGLPNDRFSAERPEGSISTLTIQRTEQRDSAMYRCASSLAGTGTFSGNTIYFGEGSWLTVV.

As regards this clone: The junction and the germline gene differ at one end; a read error may be behind it. CDR3 in DNA: TGTTCCAGCAGTTCTACTAGGGAGCAGTACTTC. This translates into CSSSSTREQYF. The chain is built from TRBV7-9 and TRBJ2-7; tentative D call: TRBD2 (5 bases). The CDR3 spans 11 residues. Per the germline V gene, CDR1 is SEHNR and CDR2 is FQNEAQ (reference sequence).

The chain couples TRBV27 to TRBJ2-1, with a tentative D call TRBD1 (5 bases). The CDR3 totals 17 residues. Germline-derived CDR1 and CDR2 are MNHEY and SMNVEV (reference sequence). Deletions cut 2 bases from V and 2 bases from J, with 16 bases between. CDR3 nucleotides: TGTGCCAGCAGTTTACTCCTTGTAGGGGCAACCTACAATGAGCAGTTCTTC. Encoded protein: CASSLLLVGATYNEQFF.

The table lists this clone with a few counts. The chain has TRBV2 and TRBJ1-2; D ambiguous. CDR3 length: 16 residues. CDR1 and CDR2 (germline): SNHLY, FYNNEI. Trimming took 3 bases from V and 6 from J, leaving 20 bases between them. In nucleotides, the CDR3 is TGTGCCAGCAGTGAGGGCAGTCGACTTTGGCGGGATGGCTACACCTTC. Amino acids: CASSEGSRLWRDGYTF.

A single count supports this clone. This chain uses TRBV5-1 with TRBJ2-7, with D hard to call. V was shortened by 0 bases and J by 5 bases, with 9 bases between the two germline ends. This CDR3 has 13 residues. The germline gives CDR1 SGHRS, CDR2 YFSETQ. The CDR3: CASSLAEVDEQYF. In nucleotides, the CDR3 is TGCGCCAGCAGCTTGGCCGAGGTGGACGAGCAGTACTTC.

For this clone: The junction departs from germline at one end; a sequencing error may be responsible. Other DNA sequences in the sample encode the same CDR3. V gene TRBV4-1 combines with J gene TRBJ2-4; 8 positions agree with TRBD1. The CDR3 totals 16 residues. From germline, CDR1 is MGHRA and CDR2 YSYEKL. CDR3 amino acids: CASSHEDRGAKNIQYF. The CDR3 coding sequence is TGTGCCAGCAGCCACGAAGACAGGGGCGCCAAAAACATTCAGTACTTC.

V usage is TRBV2 and J usage is TRBJ1-4; the D gene is possibly TRBD1 (5 bases). Per germline, CDR1 SNHLY and CDR2 FYNNEI. This CDR3 spans 14 amino acids. CDR3 residues: CASTGGGTNEKLFF. For the CDR3, the DNA is TGTGCTTCGACCGGGGGAGGGACTAATGAAAAACTGTTTTTT.

This clone was observed a handful of times. The chain has TRBV6-1 and TRBJ2-7; D ambiguous. The CDR3 is 14 amino acids. The V and J ends lost 1 base and 5 bases respectively, with 12 bases between them. The V gene's germline CDR1 is MNHNS and CDR2 SASEGT. The DNA for the CDR3 is TGTGCCAGCAGTGAAGACCCGGAGAGAAACGAGCAGTACTTC. Translated, it gives CASSEDPERNEQYF.

V usage is TRBV19 and J usage is TRBJ2-1, with D hard to call. CDR1 is LNHDA and CDR2 is SQIVND in the germline V gene (reference sequence). This CDR3 is 15 amino acids long. The V and J ends lost 7 bases and 7 bases respectively, with 20 bases between them. CDR3 in amino acids: CASTHRRSTLNEQFF. CDR3 nucleotide sequence: TGTGCCAGTACCCACCGCAGGTCGACGTTGAATGAGCAGTTCTTC.

The gene calls are TRBV4-2 and TRBJ2-3, with D perhaps matching TRBD2 (6 bases). Germline V gene data show CDR1 as LGHNA and CDR2 as YNFKEQ. The CDR3 is 17 amino acids. The V end was cut by 0 bases, the J end by 4 bases, with 17 bases between. The CDR3 bases are TGTGCCAGCAGCCAAGAACCTTCGGGGGAATGGGCAGATACGCAGTATTTT. It specifies CASSQEPSGEWADTQYF.

V usage is TRBV11-2 and J usage is TRBJ2-2; maybe TRBD1 (6 bases). Germline CDR1 and CDR2: SGHAT and FQNNGV. The CDR3 is 17 residues long. The germline V and J ends were trimmed by 1 base and 0 bases, with 12 bases remaining between them. The CDR3, as DNA: TGTGCCAGCAGCTTAGCCCCTGACAGGCCGAACACCGGGGAGCTGTTTTTT. It translates to CASSLAPDRPNTGELFF.

This clone has just a few counts. The rearrangement joins TRBV7-9 to TRBJ1-1; TRBD1 might be the D (5 bases). The V and J ends lost 1 base and 5 bases respectively, with 20 bases between them. The CDR3 is 17 amino acids. From germline, CDR1 is SEHNR and CDR2 FQNEAQ (reference sequence). CDR3: CASSLVSSRGLVTEAFF. The DNA of the CDR3 is TGTGCCAGCAGCTTAGTTTCGTCGCGGGGCTTAGTGACTGAAGCTTTCTTT.

The CDR3 is CATQKTSGGKDTQYF. The DNA for the CDR3 is TGTGCCACCCAAAAGACTAGCGGGGGTAAAGATACGCAGTATTTT. The J gene is TRBJ2-3, the V gene TRBV6-1, with 12 positions matching TRBD2. The germline gives CDR1 MNHNS, CDR2 SASEGT. The trim removed 10 bases at V and 5 bases at J, leaving 10 bases unmatched. The CDR3 spans 15 residues.

V usage is TRBV19 and J usage is TRBJ2-5, with TRBD2 matching 8 bases. The germline CDR1 and CDR2 sequences are LNHDA and SQIVND (reference sequence). V lost 7 bases, J lost 5 bases, and 12 bases stayed unmatched. The CDR3 has 15 residues. The CDR3 here is CASTSNTGRAETQYF. In DNA form, the CDR3 reads TGTGCCAGTACCTCCAACACCGGGAGGGCGGAGACCCAGTACTTC.

The J gene is TRBJ1-2, the V gene TRBV18, with D maybe TRBD1 (6 bases). V was trimmed by 3 bases and J by 4 bases, leaving 21 bases between them. This CDR3 is 17 amino acids long. CDR1 and CDR2 (germline): KGHSH, LQKENI. The CDR3 nucleotides read TGTGCCAGCTCACCTCGGGACAAGACTACCATAGCCTATGGCTACACCTTC. It codes for CASSPRDKTTIAYGYTF.